The T cell receptor (beta chain) described here comes from a study of T-cell memory formation after mild COVID-19. TCRdb processed the 5' RACE reads anew with MiXCR; each CDR3 protein has one entry. The repertoire includes 200,000 to 250,000 distinct CDR3 sequences, roughly a tenth of them detected once, and under 25% sits in the top ten. CDR1 is MDHEN, CDR2 SYDVKM, per germline. The V end was cut by 5 bases, the J end by 2 bases, with 10 bases between. This CDR3 contains 13 residues. This clonotype was detected only a few times. Its antigen remains unidentified. Study results and limitations: Clones shrinking from day 15 to 85 showed even CD4/CD8 mixes; later expanders tilted CD4+. Some clones that responded were present in memory (sampled pre-infection), which suggests cross-reactive memory joined.

The sequencing sample was made of PBMCs or a T cell subset sorted from them (not recorded which). The chain is built from TRBV28 and TRBJ2-7; a weak D match, TRBD1 (5 bases). This sequence originates from a young man who had mild COVID-19 (a few samples of this study predate the infection). Cell type and time point are not known. CDR3 amino acids: CASSPSDTYEQYV. The CDR3, as DNA: TGTGCCAGCAGTCCATCGGACACCTACGAGCAGTACGTC.